This T cell receptor (beta chain) was identified during a study of PD-1 blockade in classical Hodgkin lymphoma. Of note for this clone: Its specificity is unknown.

The study, taken as a whole, reports: Newly diagnosed patients were said to have less baseline TCR diversity than healthy donors did. No one has yet defined what causes the repertoire differences, which may be disease activity or prior therapy.

Only in-frame clones appear in the TCRdb table, and some are missing; sequencing was by immunoSEQ multiplex PCR. The sample contains 20,000 to 25,000 clones, about 90% of which appear only once. Germline V lookup: CDR1 SGHKS, CDR2 YYEKEE (reference sequence). Trimming took off 4 bases at V and 0 bases at J, with 12 bases between the two ends. CDR3 length: 15 residues. Noted time point: newly diagnosed, previously untreated cHL patient sample. Negative selection with magnetic separation was used to purify CD4+ T cells from thawed PBMCs. The study compared against PBMCs from newly diagnosed, untreated classical Hodgkin lymphoma.

The source of this sequence is a human donor with classical Hodgkin lymphoma. Sequencing was carried out using CD4+ T cells from blood. J is TRBJ2-3 and V is TRBV5-5; no clear D. The CDR3 loop reads CASSRWTASTDTQYF. The CDR3 DNA reads as TGTGCCAGCAGCCGGTGGACGGCTAGCACAGATACGCAGTATTTT.